This T cell receptor (beta chain) derives from a study of shared clonotypes between healthy human individuals. All donors were healthy HIV-negative adults lacking recent acute infections or vaccinations. Using immunoSEQ multiplex PCR, the repertoire was profiled, and TCRdb retains in-frame clones only, with some absent. Of over 400,000 clones detected, about 96% appear once; the ten largest clones hold approximately 0.067%. V shed 3 bases, J shed 3 bases, and the junction held 7 bases outside the gene matches. There are 17 residues in the CDR3. Germline-derived CDR1 and CDR2 are LGHNA and YNFKEQ. The chain couples TRBV4-2 to TRBJ2-7; 14 nucleotides align to TRBD2. Input material: naive CD4+ T cells sorted from blood. The subset is: CD45RA+ positively selected. This sequence was found in a woman aged 30 to 39 in good health. The CDR3 DNA sequence: TGTGCCAGCAGCCAGGGGGCCGGGACTAGCGGGAGCTACGAGCAGTACTTC. Protein: CASSQGAGTSGSYEQYF.